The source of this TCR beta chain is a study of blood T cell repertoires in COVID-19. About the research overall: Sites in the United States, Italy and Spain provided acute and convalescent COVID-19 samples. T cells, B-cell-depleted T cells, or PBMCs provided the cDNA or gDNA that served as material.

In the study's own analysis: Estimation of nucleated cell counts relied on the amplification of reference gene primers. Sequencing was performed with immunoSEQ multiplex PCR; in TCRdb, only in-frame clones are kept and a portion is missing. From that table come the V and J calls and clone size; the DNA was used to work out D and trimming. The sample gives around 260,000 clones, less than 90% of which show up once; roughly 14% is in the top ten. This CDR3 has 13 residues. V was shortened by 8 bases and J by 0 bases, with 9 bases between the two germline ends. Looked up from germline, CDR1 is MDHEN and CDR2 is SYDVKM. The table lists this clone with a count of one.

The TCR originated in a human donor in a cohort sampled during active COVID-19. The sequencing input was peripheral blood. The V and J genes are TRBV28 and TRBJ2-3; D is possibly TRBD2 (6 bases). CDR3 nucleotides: TGTGCCAGCGTAGCGGCTAGCACAGATACGCAGTATTTT. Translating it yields CASVAASTDTQYF.